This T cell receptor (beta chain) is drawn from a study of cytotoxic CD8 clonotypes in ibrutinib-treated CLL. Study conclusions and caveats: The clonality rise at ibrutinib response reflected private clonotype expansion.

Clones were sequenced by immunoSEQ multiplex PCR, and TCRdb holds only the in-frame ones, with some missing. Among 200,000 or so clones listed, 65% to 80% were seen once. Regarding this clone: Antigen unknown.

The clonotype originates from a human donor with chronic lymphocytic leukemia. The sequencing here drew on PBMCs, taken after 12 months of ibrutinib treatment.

CDR3: CASRALDNQPQHF. In DNA, the CDR3 is TGTGCCAGTAGGGCATTAGACAATCAGCCCCAGCATTTT. The rearrangement joins TRBV19 to TRBJ1-5; D is unresolved. V was shortened by 6 bases and J by 3 bases, with 9 bases between the two germline ends. Germline V gene lookup returns CDR1 LNHDA and CDR2 SQIVND (reference sequence). The CDR3 length is 13 residues.